The TCR beta chain under discussion was sequenced for a study of OX40 agonist ivuxolimab in advanced cancers. Study details: Of the participants, roughly 40% had some prior anti-PD-1, anti-PD-L1 or anti-CTLA-4 therapy, which was allowed.

Study-level results: Among the nonresponders, some also had low normalized T-cell clonal expansion. The CD4+ and CD8+ T cells in the blood had expanded clonally by week 6 at 0.1 to 3.0 mg/kg.

Exclusion of a patient followed from autoimmune disease history or systemic immunosuppression. Some clones are missing from TCRdb's copy, which holds only in-frame ones; the method was immunoSEQ multiplex PCR. The sample includes 60,000 to 85,000 clones, around 86% of them seen just once. This clone is medium-sized within its sample. No antigen is known for it. V gave up 4 bases and J gave up 1 base, with 8 bases separating them. The V gene's germline CDR1 is SGHRS and CDR2 YFSETQ. The CDR3 has 14 amino acids. This clonotype was obtained from an adult with an advanced solid tumor such as melanoma, head and neck, liver or kidney cancer. The sequencing here drew on CD4+ or CD8+ T cells sorted from blood, taken in a trial of the OX40 agonist ivuxolimab. V gene TRBV5-1 combines with J gene TRBJ2-2; TRBD1 is a possible D gene (5 bases). In DNA form, the CDR3 reads TGCGCCAGCAGCGGGCAGGGGAACACCGGGGAGCTGTTTTTT. It encodes CASSGQGNTGELFF.